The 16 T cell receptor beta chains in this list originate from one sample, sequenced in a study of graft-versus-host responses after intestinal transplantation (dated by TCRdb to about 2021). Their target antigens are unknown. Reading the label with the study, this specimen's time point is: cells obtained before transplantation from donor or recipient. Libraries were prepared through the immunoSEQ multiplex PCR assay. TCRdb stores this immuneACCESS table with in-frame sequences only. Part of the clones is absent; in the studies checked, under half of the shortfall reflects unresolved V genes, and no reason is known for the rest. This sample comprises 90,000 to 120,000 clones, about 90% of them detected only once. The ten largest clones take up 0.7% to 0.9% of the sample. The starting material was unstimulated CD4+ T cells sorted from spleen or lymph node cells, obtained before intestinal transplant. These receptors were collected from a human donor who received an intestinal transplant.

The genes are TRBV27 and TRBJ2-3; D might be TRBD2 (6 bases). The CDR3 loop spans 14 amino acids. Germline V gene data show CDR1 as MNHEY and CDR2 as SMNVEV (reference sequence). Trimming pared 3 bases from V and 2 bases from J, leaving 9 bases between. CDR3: CASSFGTHTDTQYF. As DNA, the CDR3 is TGTGCCAGCAGTTTCGGGACTCACACAGATACGCAGTATTTT.

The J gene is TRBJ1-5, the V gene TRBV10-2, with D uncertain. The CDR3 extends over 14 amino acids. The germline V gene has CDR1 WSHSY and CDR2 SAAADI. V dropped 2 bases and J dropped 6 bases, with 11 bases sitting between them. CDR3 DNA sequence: TGCGCCAGCAGTGAGAGTCGGGTGATTCAGCCCCAGCATTTT. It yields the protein CASSESRVIQPQHF.

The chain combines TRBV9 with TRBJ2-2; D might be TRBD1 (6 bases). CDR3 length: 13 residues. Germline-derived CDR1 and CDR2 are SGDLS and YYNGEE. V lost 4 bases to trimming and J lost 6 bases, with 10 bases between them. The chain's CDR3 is CASSYYRAGELFF. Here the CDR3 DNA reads TGTGCCAGCAGCTATTACAGGGCCGGGGAGCTGTTTTTT.

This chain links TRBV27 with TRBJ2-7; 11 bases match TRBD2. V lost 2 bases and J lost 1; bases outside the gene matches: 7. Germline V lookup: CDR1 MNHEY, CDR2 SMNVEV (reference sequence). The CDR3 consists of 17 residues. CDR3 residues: CASSLRPRLAGSYEQYF. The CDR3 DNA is TGTGCCAGCAGTTTACGACCTCGACTAGCGGGGTCCTACGAGCAGTACTTC.

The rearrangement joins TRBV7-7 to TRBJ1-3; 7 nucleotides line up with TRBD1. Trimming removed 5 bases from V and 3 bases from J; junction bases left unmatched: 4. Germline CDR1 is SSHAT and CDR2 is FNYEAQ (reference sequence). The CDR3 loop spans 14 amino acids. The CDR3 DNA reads TGTGCCAGCAGCCCGACAGGGTTTGGAAACACCATATATTTT. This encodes CASSPTGFGNTIYF.

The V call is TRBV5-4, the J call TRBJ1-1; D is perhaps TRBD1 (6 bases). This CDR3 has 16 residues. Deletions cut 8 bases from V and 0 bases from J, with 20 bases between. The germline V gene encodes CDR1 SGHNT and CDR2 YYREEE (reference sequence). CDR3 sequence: CASFKGRGQLNTEAFF. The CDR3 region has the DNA TGTGCCAGTTTCAAGGGAAGGGGACAATTGAACACTGAAGCTTTCTTT.

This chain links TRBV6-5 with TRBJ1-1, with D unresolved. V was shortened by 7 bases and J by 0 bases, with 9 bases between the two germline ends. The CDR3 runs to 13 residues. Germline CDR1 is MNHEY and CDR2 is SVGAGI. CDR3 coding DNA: TGTGCCAGCAAGGCTGGGCTGAACACTGAAGCTTTCTTT. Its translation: CASKAGLNTEAFF.

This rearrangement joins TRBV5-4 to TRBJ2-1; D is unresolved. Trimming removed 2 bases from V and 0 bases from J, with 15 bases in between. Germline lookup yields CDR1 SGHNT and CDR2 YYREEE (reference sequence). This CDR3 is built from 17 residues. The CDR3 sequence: CASSFKLTGNSYNEQFF. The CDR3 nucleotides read TGTGCCAGCAGCTTTAAACTGACGGGTAACTCCTACAATGAGCAGTTCTTC.

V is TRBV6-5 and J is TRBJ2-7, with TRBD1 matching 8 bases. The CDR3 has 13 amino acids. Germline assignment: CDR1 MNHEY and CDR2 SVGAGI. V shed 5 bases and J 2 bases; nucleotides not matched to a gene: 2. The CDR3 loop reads CASSPTGAYEQYF. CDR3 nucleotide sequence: TGTGCCAGCAGTCCGACAGGGGCCTACGAGCAGTACTTC.

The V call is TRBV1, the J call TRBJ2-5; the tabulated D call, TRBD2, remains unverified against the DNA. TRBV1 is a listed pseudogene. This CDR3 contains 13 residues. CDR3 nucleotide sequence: TGCACCAGCAGCCAAGATCTCCTCGAGACCCAGTACTTC. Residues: CTSSQDLLETQYF.

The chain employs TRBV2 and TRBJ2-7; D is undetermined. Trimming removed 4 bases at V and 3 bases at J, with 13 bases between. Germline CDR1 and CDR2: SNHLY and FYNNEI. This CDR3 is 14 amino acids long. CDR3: CASSAEEQGYEQYF. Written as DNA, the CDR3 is TGTGCCAGCAGTGCCGAGGAGCAAGGCTACGAGCAGTACTTC. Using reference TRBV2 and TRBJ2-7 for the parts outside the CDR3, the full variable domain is EPEVTQTPSHQVTQMGQEVILRCVPISNHLYFYWYRQILGQKVEFLVSFYNNEISEKSEIFDDQFSVERPDGSNFTLKIRSTKLEDSAMYFCASSAEEQGYEQYFGPGTRLTVT.

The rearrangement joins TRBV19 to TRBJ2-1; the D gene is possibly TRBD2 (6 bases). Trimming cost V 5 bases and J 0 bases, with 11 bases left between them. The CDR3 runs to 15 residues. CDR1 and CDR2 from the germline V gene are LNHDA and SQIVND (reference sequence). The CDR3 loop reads CASSRGSSSYNEQFF. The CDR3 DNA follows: TGTGCCAGTAGTCGGGGGTCTAGCTCCTACAATGAGCAGTTCTTC.

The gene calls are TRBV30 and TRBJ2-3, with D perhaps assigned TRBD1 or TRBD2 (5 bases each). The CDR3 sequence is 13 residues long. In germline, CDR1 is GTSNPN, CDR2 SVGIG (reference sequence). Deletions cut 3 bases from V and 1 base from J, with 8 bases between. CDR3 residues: CAWRVGGTDTQYF. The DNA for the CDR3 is TGTGCCTGGAGAGTGGGGGGCACAGATACGCAGTATTTT. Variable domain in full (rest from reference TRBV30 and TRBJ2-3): SQTIHQWPATLVQPVGSPLSLECTVEGTSNPNLYWYRQAAGRGLQLLFYSVGIGQISSEVPQNLSASRPQDRQFILSSKKLLLSDSGFYLCAWRVGGTDTQYFGPGTRLTVL.

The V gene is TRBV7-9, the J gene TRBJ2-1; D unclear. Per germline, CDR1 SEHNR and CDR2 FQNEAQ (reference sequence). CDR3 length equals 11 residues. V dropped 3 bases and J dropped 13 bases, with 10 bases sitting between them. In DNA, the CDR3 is TGTGCCAGCAGCTTCCTAGAAGATCAGTTCTTC. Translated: CASSFLEDQFF.

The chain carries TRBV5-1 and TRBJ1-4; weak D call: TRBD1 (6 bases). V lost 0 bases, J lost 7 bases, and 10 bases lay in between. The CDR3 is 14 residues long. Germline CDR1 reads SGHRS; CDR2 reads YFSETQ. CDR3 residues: CASSLGDKGEKLFF. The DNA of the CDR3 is TGCGCCAGCAGCTTGGGGGACAAGGGTGAAAAACTGTTTTTT.

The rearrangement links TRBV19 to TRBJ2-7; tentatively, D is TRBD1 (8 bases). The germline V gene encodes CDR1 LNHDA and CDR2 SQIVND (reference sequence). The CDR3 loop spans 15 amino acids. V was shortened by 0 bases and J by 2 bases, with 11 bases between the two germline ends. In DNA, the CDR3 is TGTGCCAGTAGTATAGAAGCGGGACAGGCCTACGAGCAGTACTTC. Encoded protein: CASSIEAGQAYEQYF.